This TCR beta chain was identified during a study of cytomegalovirus exposure and HLA in healthy donors. Study summary: Early on, a data release was issued that held 65 million to 100 million unique TCRs from HLA-typed donors. Study-wide findings and caveats: There were a few CMV-associated chains whose specificity for CMV antigens was confirmed in vitro.

About this clone: Its antigen is undetermined.

Use of 60 Vbeta and 13 Jbeta primers characterized the PCR. Only in-frame clones appear in the TCRdb table, and some are missing; sequencing was by immunoSEQ multiplex PCR. Of more than 150,000 clones in the sample, more than 75% were seen once. V dropped 0 bases and J dropped 9; count of bases not matched to a gene: 10. Germline V gene sequence: CDR1 LGHNA, CDR2 YSLEER. This CDR3 comprises 16 residues. The receptor was isolated from a man aged 35 to 55 in good health and CMV-seronegative. The material sequenced was PBMCs. The gene calls are TRBV4-3 and TRBJ1-5, with TRBD1 identical over 8 bases. The CDR3 sequence is CASSQDSSRGLTPQHF. In DNA, the CDR3 is TGCGCCAGCAGCCAAGACTCCTCCAGGGGGCTCACGCCCCAGCATTTT.